Below, 31 T cell receptor beta chains from the same sample are listed, as sequenced in a study of cytomegalovirus exposure and HLA in healthy donors. PCR was performed using 60 Vbeta and 13 Jbeta primers. The table came from immunoSEQ multiplex PCR; TCRdb's copy has only in-frame clones and leaves some out. The table has 150,000 to 200,000 clones, more than 60% seen once; the top ten hold approximately 3.7%. Sequencing used PBMCs. All receptors derive from a woman aged 55-69 years in good health and CMV-seropositive.

The J gene is TRBJ2-2, the V gene TRBV11-3, with 10 bases fitting TRBD1. V shed 1 base, J shed 6 bases, and the junction held 2 bases outside the gene matches. The CDR3 contains 15 residues. Germline lookup yields CDR1 SGHNT and CDR2 YENEEA. The CDR3 DNA follows: TGTGCCAGCAGCTTAGTGGGACAGGGGTCCGGGGAGCTGTTTTTT. Residues: CASSLVGQGSGELFF.

This clone has a single count. V is TRBV28 and J is TRBJ2-7; no definite D call. The CDR3 is made up of 10 amino acids. Germline CDR1 is MDHEN and CDR2 is SYDVKM. V gave up 3 bases and J gave up 5 bases, with 2 bases separating them. The CDR3 DNA is TGTGCCAGCAGTTTTAACGAGCAGTACTTC. This sequence encodes CASSFNEQYF.

This CDR3 is CASSSQTGLYSPLHF. The CDR3 DNA sequence: TGTGCCAGCAGCTCCCAGACAGGGCTTTATTCACCCCTCCACTTT. J is TRBJ1-6 and V is TRBV7-2, with TRBD1 identical over 7 bases. J lost 8 bases, V lost 4 bases, and 8 bases had no gene match. Germline V CDR1 and CDR2: SGHTA, FQGNSA. This CDR3 spans 15 amino acids.

This rearrangement joins TRBV28 to TRBJ1-2, with D maybe TRBD1 (6 bases). CDR3 length: 12 residues. Germline lookup yields CDR1 MDHEN and CDR2 SYDVKM. Trimming cost V 7 bases and J 2 bases, with 8 bases left between them. CDR3 amino acids: CASNQGNYGYTF. CDR3 bases: TGTGCCAGCAACCAGGGGAACTATGGCTACACCTTC.

V is TRBV5-1 and J is TRBJ2-3; the match to TRBD2 covers 9 bases. This CDR3 is built from 18 residues. Germline trimming cut 0 bases from V and 0 bases from J; bases unmatched to any gene: 8. CDR1 and CDR2 from the germline V gene are SGHRS and YFSETQ. The CDR3 sequence: CASSLASGGTPSTDTQYF. CDR3 nucleotide sequence: TGCGCCAGCAGCTTGGCCAGCGGGGGGACCCCGAGCACAGATACGCAGTATTTT.

The chain combines TRBV13 with TRBJ1-1; 9 nucleotides align to TRBD1. The germline V gene encodes CDR1 PRHDT and CDR2 FYEKMQ (reference sequence). The CDR3 extends over 15 amino acids. V dropped 5 bases and J dropped 0; count of bases not matched to a gene: 4. CDR3 region: CASSTGGGVNTEAFF. CDR3 DNA: TGTGCCAGCAGCACAGGGGGCGGGGTGAACACTGAAGCTTTCTTT.

V gene TRBV7-6 combines with J gene TRBJ2-1, with D possibly TRBD2 on 6 matching bases. Germline V gene lookup returns CDR1 SGHVS and CDR2 FNYEAQ. Trimming shortened V by 5 bases and J by 5 bases, and 16 bases separated the two germline ends. CDR3 size: 15 residues. The CDR3 sequence: CASSLGTGVDNEQFF. DNA of the CDR3: TGTGCCAGCAGCCTCGGGACTGGTGTAGACAATGAGCAGTTCTTC.

The chain links TRBV7-2 to TRBJ2-7, with TRBD2 matching over 9 bases. V lost 1 base, J lost 0 bases, and 13 bases stayed unmatched. Germline CDR1 reads SGHTA; CDR2 reads FQGNSA. The CDR3 consists of 19 residues. In DNA form, the CDR3 reads TGTGCCAGCAGCTTAGAGCGCGGGGCTAGCGGGGCTTTCTCCTACGAGCAGTACTTC. This codes for CASSLERGASGAFSYEQYF.

Notes on this clone: Relative to the germline gene, one junction end is altered; a read error may explain this. The chain uses TRBV7-7 and TRBJ2-2; D gene ambiguous. CDR3 length: 16 residues. CDR1 SSHAT and CDR2 FNYEAQ come from the germline V gene (reference sequence). This CDR3 reads CASSFNHSWRTGELFF. The CDR3 region has the DNA TGTGCTAGCAGCTTTAATCACAGCTGGCGCACCGGGGAGCTGTTTTTT.

The chain carries TRBV6-1 and TRBJ2-2; the D is unclear. Germline assignment: CDR1 MNHNS and CDR2 SASEGT. CDR3 size: 13 residues. Trimming took off 6 bases at V and 3 bases at J, with 8 bases between the two ends. The CDR3: CASSHTDTGELFF. CDR3 DNA sequence: TGTGCCAGCAGCCACACCGACACCGGGGAGCTGTTTTTT.

The chain has TRBV7-9 and TRBJ2-7; D is unresolved. Germline V CDR1 and CDR2: SEHNR, FQNEAQ (reference sequence). Trimming pared 3 bases from V and 3 bases from J, leaving 15 bases between. The CDR3 contains 15 residues. CDR3 in DNA: TGTGCCAGCAGCTTTACTCCCCCGAATAGCTACGAGCAGTACTTC. Protein sequence: CASSFTPPNSYEQYF.

This clone was observed a handful of times. The CDR3 DNA reads as TGTGCCAGCAGCTTACAGGGGAGCACAGATACGCAGTATTTT. Its translation is CASSLQGSTDTQYF. The V and J genes are TRBV7-3 and TRBJ2-3, with D perhaps matching TRBD1 (6 bases). This CDR3 has 14 residues. Trimming took 2 bases from V and 0 from J, leaving 6 bases between them. CDR1 is SGHTA, CDR2 FQGTGA, per germline.

CDR3 sequence (DNA): TGTGCCAGCAGCCCAACTAGTCTCGAGCAGTACTTC. It encodes CASSPTSLEQYF. The chain uses TRBV7-2 and TRBJ2-7, with D possibly TRBD2 on 5 matching bases. With 5 bases removed from V and 6 bases from J, the gap between germline ends came to 11 bases. The CDR3 has 12 amino acids. CDR1 is SGHTA and CDR2 is FQGNSA in the germline V gene.

V gene TRBV7-2 combines with J gene TRBJ1-4, with D possibly matching TRBD1 (5 bases). Germline V gives CDR1 SGHTA, CDR2 FQGNSA. CDR3 length equals 15 residues. V was shortened by 5 bases and J by 4 bases, with 14 bases between the two germline ends. The CDR3 loop reads CASSVSGSYNEKLFF. CDR3 DNA: TGTGCCAGCAGCGTTTCAGGGTCCTATAATGAAAAACTGTTTTTT.

This clone was found a few times. This sequence joins TRBV5-1 and TRBJ2-7; 8 positions agree with TRBD2. This CDR3 is built from 13 residues. CDR1 is SGHRS, CDR2 YFSETQ, per germline. After removal of 5 bases from V and 3 bases from J, the junction contained 4 bases not matched to a gene. The CDR3 protein is CASRPGTSYEQYF. Here the CDR3 DNA reads TGCGCCAGCAGACCCGGGACTAGCTACGAGCAGTACTTC.

V gene TRBV14 combines with J gene TRBJ1-1; weak D call: TRBD1 (5 bases). This CDR3 contains 13 residues. Germline CDR1 is SGHDN and CDR2 is FVKESK. Trimming cost V 4 bases and J 4 bases, with 10 bases left between them. For the CDR3, the DNA is TGTGCCAGCAGCCTCCAGGGTGCCACTGAAGCTTTCTTT. This gives the protein CASSLQGATEAFF.

This clone was observed a single time. The chain employs TRBV9 and TRBJ1-3; TRBD1 agrees at 7 bases. Germline trimming cut 3 bases from V and 4 bases from J; bases unmatched to any gene: 1. Germline lookup yields CDR1 SGDLS and CDR2 YYNGEE. CDR3 length: 13 amino acids. The DNA for the CDR3 is TGTGCCAGCAGCGCGACAGGGGGAAACACCATATATTTT. This translates into CASSATGGNTIYF. The full variable domain, completed using reference TRBV9 and TRBJ1-3, is DSGVTQTPKHLITATGQRVTLRCSPRSGDLSVYWYQQSLDQGLQFLIQYYNGEERAKGNILERFSAQQFPDLHSELNLSSLELGDSALYFCASSATGGNTIYFGEGSWLTVV.

This rearrangement joins TRBV4-1 to TRBJ2-7; TRBD1 matches at 8 bases. This CDR3 is 15 amino acids long. The trim removed 1 base at V and 4 bases at J, leaving 6 bases unmatched. The germline V gene encodes CDR1 MGHRA and CDR2 YSYEKL. CDR3 residues: CASSQAQGAWYEQYF. The CDR3 coding sequence is TGCGCCAGCAGCCAAGCCCAGGGGGCTTGGTACGAGCAGTACTTC.

CDR3 loop: CASSIRDTQFF. The DNA of the CDR3 is TGCGCCAGCAGCATCCGGGACACCCAGTTCTTC. This chain links TRBV5-1 with TRBJ2-1; possibly TRBD1 for D (6 bases). V lost 4 bases and J 13 bases, leaving 12 bases between the germline ends. The CDR3 length is 11 residues. Germline V gene lookup returns CDR1 SGHRS and CDR2 YFSETQ.

The sample holds one count of this clone. V usage is TRBV7-9 and J usage is TRBJ1-1; D call uncertain. The CDR3 loop spans 13 amino acids. V lost 6 bases and J lost 3, with 11 bases in between. Per the germline V gene, CDR1 is SEHNR and CDR2 is FQNEAQ (reference sequence). CDR3 nucleotide sequence: TGTGCCAGCAGTTCAACCGAGGACACTGAAGCTTTCTTT. It codes for CASSSTEDTEAFF.

The V and J genes are TRBV28 and TRBJ1-5, with 7 bases that match TRBD1. This CDR3 contains 14 residues. Germline CDR1 MDHEN, CDR2 SYDVKM. V shed 5 bases, J shed 5 bases, and the junction held 6 bases outside the gene matches. The CDR3 sequence is CASSLGTEYQPQHF. CDR3 DNA sequence: TGTGCCAGCAGTCTTGGGACAGAATATCAGCCCCAGCATTTT.

The V gene is TRBV11-2, the J gene TRBJ2-3; TRBD2 matches at 7 bases. CDR3 length equals 13 residues. Trimming cost V 5 bases and J 8 bases; bases outside gene matches: 7. Germline CDR1 and CDR2: SGHAT and FQNNGV. The DNA of the CDR3 is TGTGCCAGCAGCCCCAGCGGGATCGGTACGCAGTATTTT. Encoded protein: CASSPSGIGTQYF. Drawing the rest from reference TRBV11-2 and TRBJ2-3, the complete variable domain is EAGVAQSPRYKIIEKRQSVAFWCNPISGHATLYWYQQILGQGPKLLIQFQNNGVVDDSQLPKDRFSAERLKGVDSTLKIQPAKLEDSAVYLCASSPSGIGTQYFGPGTRLTVL.

The V call is TRBV6-1, the J call TRBJ1-1; 7 bases map to TRBD1. The CDR3 spans 14 residues. Trimming took 3 bases from V and 7 from J; bases not matched to a gene: 8. Germline V gives CDR1 MNHNS, CDR2 SASEGT. The CDR3 sequence: CASSEVTGFREAFF. The CDR3 nucleotides are TGTGCCAGCAGTGAGGTGACAGGGTTTCGTGAAGCTTTCTTT.

The gene calls are TRBV5-1 and TRBJ2-3, with 13 bases matching TRBD2. V shed 3 bases and J 0 bases; nucleotides not matched to a gene: 4. Per germline, CDR1 SGHRS and CDR2 YFSETQ. This CDR3 has 17 amino acids. In DNA form, the CDR3 reads TGCGCCAGCAGCTCGACACTAGCGGGAGGGAGCACAGATACGCAGTATTTT. As protein: CASSSTLAGGSTDTQYF.

Worth noting for this clone: A junction end diverges from the germline sequence, so it may reflect a read error. Distinct nucleotide sequences in the sample also encode this CDR3. CDR3 residues: CASSQEVTQYF. The DNA of the CDR3 is TGTGCCAGCTCCCAGGAGGTTACGCAGTATTTT. The chain has TRBV5-1 and TRBJ2-3; D may be TRBD2 (5 bases). The CDR3 totals 11 residues. Looked up from germline, CDR1 is SGHRS and CDR2 is YFSETQ.

This clone has a handful of counts. The gene calls are TRBV11-3 and TRBJ1-1; maybe TRBD1 (5 bases). The germline CDR1 and CDR2 sequences are SGHNT and YENEEA. This CDR3 region has 13 residues. The V gene lost 3 bases and the J gene lost 7 bases, with 12 bases spanning the gap. The CDR3 DNA reads as TGTGCCAGCAGCTTTCGGGTGGGGGGTGAAGCTTTCTTT. Its translation is CASSFRVGGEAFF. Looking up the rest from reference TRBV11-3 and TRBJ1-1 gives the full variable domain: EAGVVQSPRYKIIEKKQPVAFWCNPISGHNTLYWYLQNLGQGPELLIRYENEEAVDDSQLPKDRFSAERLKGVDSTLKIQPAELGDSAVYLCASSFRVGGEAFFGQGTRLTVV.

The genes are TRBV5-1 and TRBJ2-1, with unresolved D. Germline V lookup: CDR1 SGHRS, CDR2 YFSETQ. The CDR3 consists of 13 residues. V lost 5 bases and J 2 bases, leaving 8 bases between the germline ends. CDR3 DNA: TGCGCCAGCAGGGCGGAACCCTACAATGAGCAGTTCTTC. This gives the protein CASRAEPYNEQFF. The variable domain in full, with the rest retrieved from reference TRBV5-1 and TRBJ2-1, is KAGVTQTPRYLIKTRGQQVTLSCSPISGHRSVSWYQQTPGQGLQFLFEYFSETQRNKGNFPGRFSGRQFSNSRSEMNVSTLELGDSALYLCASRAEPYNEQFFGPGTRLTVL.

This chain connects TRBV7-3 to TRBJ1-3, with TRBD1 matching over 12 bases. The CDR3 runs 17 residues. The germline V gene has CDR1 SGHTA and CDR2 FQGTGA. V dropped 2 bases and J dropped 2; count of bases not matched to a gene: 4. The CDR3 loop reads CASSLQGTGGPGNTIYF. The DNA for the CDR3 is TGTGCCAGCAGCTTACAGGGGACAGGGGGCCCTGGAAACACCATATATTTT.

This clone appeared a single time. The chain is built from TRBV5-3 and TRBJ1-1, with 8 bases identical to TRBD1. TRBV5-3 is an ORF for which the function is uncertain. V gave up 2 bases and J gave up 0 bases; unmatched junction bases: 12. The CDR3 consists of 18 residues. The CDR3 DNA sequence: TGTGCCAGAAGCTTCAATACGGGACAGGTACGGCTGAACACTGAAGCTTTCTTT. It translates to CARSFNTGQVRLNTEAFF.

The chain uses TRBV25-1 and TRBJ2-2, with 7 bases lining up with TRBD2. V dropped 4 bases and J dropped 2; count of bases not matched to a gene: 4. Looked up from germline, CDR1 is MGHDK and CDR2 is SYGVNS. CDR3 size: 15 residues. The CDR3: CASSVLASNTGELFF. CDR3 sequence (DNA): TGTGCCAGCAGTGTACTAGCGAGCAACACCGGGGAGCTGTTTTTT. Full variable domain (rest looked up from reference TRBV25-1 and TRBJ2-2): EADIYQTPRYLVIGTGKKITLECSQTMGHDKMYWYQQDPGMELHLIHYSYGVNSTEKGDLSSESTVSRIRTEHFPLTLESARPSHTSQYLCASSVLASNTGELFFGEGSRLTVL.

This clone has just a few counts. The chain combines TRBV5-1 with TRBJ2-7; 9 nucleotides align to TRBD2. Unmatched junction bases numbered 10, after V lost 3 bases and J lost 3 bases. The germline CDR1 and CDR2 sequences are SGHRS and YFSETQ. The length of the CDR3 is 16 residues. The CDR3 DNA is TGCGCCAGCAGCTACCAGGTTAGCGGGAGTGGCTACGAGCAGTACTTC. It translates to CASSYQVSGSGYEQYF.